Each of the 18 T cell receptor beta chains below was sequenced from the same sample in a study of T cell repertoires in cytomegalovirus infection. In TCRdb, the reads were re-called with MiXCR into one record per CDR3 protein. Of nearly 450,000 distinct CDR3 sequences listed, about a third were seen once; the top ten hold roughly an eighth. Sequencing was done on a sample of PBMCs. These receptors all come from a human donor in good health (CMV status not recorded). Some clones in this sample may be carry-over from other donors' samples.

This clonotype has ten or more counts. The gene calls are TRBV7-6 and TRBJ2-1, with TRBD2 matching 8 bases. Germline V gives CDR1 SGHVS, CDR2 FNYEAQ. J gave up 2 bases and V 2 bases, and 5 bases lay outside the gene matches. The length of the CDR3 is 16 residues. The CDR3 coding sequence is TGTGCCAGCAGCTTAAGGGGCGGGGGGCCCTACAATGAGCAGTTCTTC. Translating gives CASSLRGGGPYNEQFF.

This clonotype was recorded many times. The J gene is TRBJ2-1, the V gene TRBV7-2; D is undetermined. Germline V gives CDR1 SGHTA, CDR2 FQGNSA. V was clipped by 4 bases and J by 5 bases, with 9 bases between them. The CDR3 extends over 13 amino acids. The CDR3 DNA sequence: TGTGCCAGCAGCTCACCGGTGAACAATGAGCAGTTCTTC. Translation: CASSSPVNNEQFF.

The sample holds a few counts of this clonotype. The chain links TRBV2 to TRBJ2-5; 10 nucleotides align to TRBD2. Germline CDR1 reads SNHLY; CDR2 reads FYNNEI. The CDR3 totals 15 residues. V dropped 7 bases and J dropped 1; count of bases not matched to a gene: 6. CDR3 bases: TGTGCCAGCAAAGATAGCGGGGGGTTCCAAGAGACCCAGTACTTC. Its translation: CASKDSGGFQETQYF.

The V and J genes are TRBV28 and TRBJ2-7; TRBD1 or TRBD2 may be the D gene (5 bases each). The CDR3 totals 16 residues. Per the germline V gene, CDR1 is MDHEN and CDR2 is SYDVKM. Deletions cut 5 bases from V and 2 bases from J, with 19 bases between. CDR3 loop: CASSETGRHLTYEQYF. The CDR3 nucleotides are TGTGCCAGCAGTGAAACGGGACGCCACCTCACCTACGAGCAGTACTTC.

DNA of the CDR3: TGCAGTGCCATAACTTTGGGGGGGACAAACTATGGCTACACCTTC. Translation gives CSAITLGGTNYGYTF. The chain couples TRBV20-1 to TRBJ1-2; weak D call: TRBD1 (6 bases). Trimming pared 6 bases from V and 2 bases from J, leaving 19 bases between. The CDR3 contains 15 residues. CDR1 and CDR2 from the germline V gene are DFQATT and SNEGSKA (reference sequence).

This clonotype was found a few times. This chain connects TRBV29-1 to TRBJ2-5; 11 bases are a match to TRBD2. V trimming: 4 bases; J trimming: 5 bases; junction bases outside the gene matches: 9. The CDR3 contains 15 residues. From germline, CDR1 is SQVTM and CDR2 ANQGSEA. The chain's CDR3 is CSVVLAGDTRETQYF. The CDR3 nucleotides are TGCAGCGTTGTACTAGCGGGGGATACCCGGGAGACCCAGTACTTC.

V is TRBV12-3 or TRBV12-4 and J is TRBJ1-1; D might be TRBD1 (6 bases). Trimming removed 3 bases at V and 4 bases at J, with 12 bases between. The CDR3 sequence is 14 residues long. DNA of the CDR3: TGTGCCAGCAGTTTTGGGTACAGGGTCACTGAAGCTTTCTTT. The encoded protein is CASSFGYRVTEAFF.

This clonotype appeared once. A much larger clone is a single base away; this may be a read error. V gene TRBV7-6 combines with J gene TRBJ1-1; D unresolved. The CDR3 has 12 residues. With 4 bases removed from V and 5 bases from J, the gap between germline ends came to 8 bases. CDR1 SGHVS and CDR2 FNYEAQ come from the germline V gene. CDR3 sequence reads: CASSSGRTEAFF. The CDR3, as DNA: TGTGCCAGCAGCTCCGGGAGGACTGAAGCTTTCTTT.

This clonotype was seen a handful of times. The chain couples TRBV5-1 to TRBJ2-7; 8 bases fit TRBD1. Germline assignment: CDR1 SGHRS and CDR2 YFSETQ. J gave up 4 bases and V 4 bases, and 16 bases lay outside the gene matches. The CDR3 is 17 amino acids. The CDR3 DNA is TGCGCCAGCAGCATCCTCCCGGACAGGGACCCGCTATACGAGCAGTACTTC. Translating it yields CASSILPDRDPLYEQYF.

The chain uses TRBV7-2 and TRBJ1-4; no definite D call. Germline CDR1 and CDR2: SGHTA and FQGNSA. The length of the CDR3 is 14 residues. Trimming removed 4 bases at V and 8 bases at J, with 14 bases between. The CDR3 loop reads CASSYGGVGEKLFF. CDR3 nucleotides: TGTGCCAGCAGCTACGGTGGGGTCGGGGAAAAACTGTTTTTT. Drawing the rest from reference TRBV7-2 and TRBJ1-4, the complete variable domain is GAGVSQSPSNKVTEKGKDVELRCDPISGHTALYWYRQSLGQGLEFLIYFQGNSAPDKSGLPSDRFSAERTGGSVSTLTIQRTQQEDSAVYLCASSYGGVGEKLFFGSGTQLSVL.

CDR3 sequence (DNA): TGTGCCAGCAGTACCCAGCCCTATAGCAATCAGCCCCAGCATTTT. Translated, it gives CASSTQPYSNQPQHF. The V and J genes are TRBV6-2 or TRBV6-3 and TRBJ1-5; D gene unclear. CDR1 and CDR2 (germline): MNHEY, SVGEGT. CDR3 size: 15 residues. V lost 5 bases to trimming and J lost 0 bases, with 11 bases between them.

Note on this clonotype: This sequence may be a read error, since a much larger clone differs from it by one base. The CDR3 does not end in the conserved phenylalanine or tryptophan, so this is likely a read error. The genes are TRBV7-6 and TRBJ2-1; TRBD2 aligns across 10 bases. In germline, CDR1 is SGHVS, CDR2 FNYEAQ. The ends lost 1 base at V and 4 bases at J; junction bases unmatched: 4. CDR3 length equals 16 residues. The CDR3 region is CASSLERGGVYNEQFL. The CDR3 DNA follows: TGTGCCAGCAGCTTAGAGCGGGGGGGGGTTTACAATGAGCAGTTCTTA.

This clonotype was observed a handful of times. The chain recombines TRBV12-3 or TRBV12-4 with TRBJ2-6; 12 bases agree with TRBD2. V trimming: 5 bases; J trimming: 1 base; junction bases outside the gene matches: 6. The CDR3 length is 18 residues. CDR3: CASSRLAGGPSGANVLTF. DNA for the CDR3: TGTGCCAGCAGTCGCCTAGCGGGGGGGCCATCTGGGGCCAACGTCCTGACTTTC.

The rearrangement uses TRBV7-9 and TRBJ2-1; no clear D gene. Between the trimmed V and J ends, which lost 1 base and 10 bases, there was a span of 8 bases. The CDR3 length is 12 residues. CDR1 is SEHNR and CDR2 is FQNEAQ in the germline V gene (reference sequence). The CDR3 nucleotides read TGTGCCAGCAGCTTAGTGGGTTGGGAGCAGTTCTTC. Translation gives CASSLVGWEQFF.

This clonotype appeared many times. This chain links TRBV28 with TRBJ1-4; the D gene is possibly TRBD1 (6 bases). Trimming pared 3 bases from V and 0 bases from J, leaving 8 bases between. CDR3 length equals 15 residues. Germline V gene sequence: CDR1 MDHEN, CDR2 SYDVKM. CDR3 amino acids: CASSFRGTTNEKLFF. CDR3 in DNA: TGTGCCAGCAGTTTCAGGGGCACAACTAATGAAAAACTGTTTTTT. The entire variable domain, with the rest obtained from reference TRBV28 and TRBJ1-4, is as follows: DVKVTQSSRYLVKRTGEKVFLECVQDMDHENMFWYRQDPGLGLRLIYFSYDVKMKEKGDIPEGYSVSREKKERFSLILESASTNQTSMYLCASSFRGTTNEKLFFGSGTQLSVL.

This clonotype turned up a few times. This chain uses TRBV7-9 with TRBJ2-3; D is unclear. This CDR3 is 14 amino acids long. CDR1 and CDR2 (germline): SEHNR, FQNEAQ (reference sequence). V dropped 5 bases and J dropped 4 bases, with 13 bases sitting between them. The CDR3 DNA reads as TGTGCCAGCAGCCCCACCTCGACGCCAGATACGCAGTATTTT. Its translation: CASSPTSTPDTQYF.

This clonotype was seen repeatedly, ten times or more. The chain has TRBV7-6 and TRBJ1-5, with a possible D match to TRBD1 (5 bases). Per germline, CDR1 SGHVS and CDR2 FNYEAQ. This CDR3 comprises 13 residues. V dropped 5 bases and J dropped 7 bases, with 12 bases sitting between them. As DNA, the CDR3 is TGTGCCAGCAGCATGGGGCTGGGGCAGCCCCAGCATTTT. Its translation is CASSMGLGQPQHF.

This clonotype was counted between two and nine times. The genes are TRBV20-1 and TRBJ1-6; 9 positions agree with TRBD1. Germline CDR1 is DFQATT and CDR2 is SNEGSKA (reference sequence). The CDR3 is 15 residues long. V shed 5 bases, J shed 4 bases, and the junction held 6 bases outside the gene matches. CDR3 nucleotides: TGCAGTGCTCCTGAGACAGGGGGATATAATTCACCCCTCCACTTT. Its translation: CSAPETGGYNSPLHF.